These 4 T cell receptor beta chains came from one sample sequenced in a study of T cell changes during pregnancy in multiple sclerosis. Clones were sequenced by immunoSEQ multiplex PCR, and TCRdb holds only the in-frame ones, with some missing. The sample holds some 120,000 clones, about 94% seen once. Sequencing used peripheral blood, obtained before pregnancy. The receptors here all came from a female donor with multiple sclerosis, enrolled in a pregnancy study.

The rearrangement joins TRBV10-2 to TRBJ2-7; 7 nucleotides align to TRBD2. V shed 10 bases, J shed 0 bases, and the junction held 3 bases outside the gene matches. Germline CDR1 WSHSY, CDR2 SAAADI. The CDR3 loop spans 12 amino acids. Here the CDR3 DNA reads TGCGCCATCTGGACTAGCTCCTACGAGCAGTACTTC. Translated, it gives CAIWTSSYEQYF.

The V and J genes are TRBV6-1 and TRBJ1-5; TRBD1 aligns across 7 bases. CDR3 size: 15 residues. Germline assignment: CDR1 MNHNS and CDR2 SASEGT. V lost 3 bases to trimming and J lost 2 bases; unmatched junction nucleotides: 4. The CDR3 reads CASSEEGAGNQPQHF. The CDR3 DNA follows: TGTGCCAGCAGTGAGGAGGGGGCTGGCAATCAGCCCCAGCATTTT.

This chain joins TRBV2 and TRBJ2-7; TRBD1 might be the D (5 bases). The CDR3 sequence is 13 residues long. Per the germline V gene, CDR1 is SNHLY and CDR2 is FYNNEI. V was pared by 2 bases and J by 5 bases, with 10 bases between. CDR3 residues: CASSELSRDEQYF. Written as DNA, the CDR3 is TGTGCCAGCAGTGAACTCTCCAGGGACGAGCAGTACTTC.

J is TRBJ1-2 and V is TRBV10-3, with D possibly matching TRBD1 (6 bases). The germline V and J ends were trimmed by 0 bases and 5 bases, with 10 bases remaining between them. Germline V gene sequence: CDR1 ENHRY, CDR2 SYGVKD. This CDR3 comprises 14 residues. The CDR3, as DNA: TGTGCCATCAGTGAGTCGCCAGGGGATTATGGCTACACCTTC. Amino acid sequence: CAISESPGDYGYTF.